The present T cell receptor beta chain was sequenced within a study of T cell clonality in common variable immunodeficiency. Measured with immunoSEQ multiplex PCR; TCRdb has only the in-frame clones, and not every one. The record shows 60,000 to 75,000 clones for this sample, with no singletons present. This clone came up many times. No antigen is known for it. General study findings and limits: Common variable immunodeficiency TCR beta sequences reportedly had fewer deletions and N-nucleotide insertions.

Sequenced material: peripheral blood mononuclear cells. This TCR derives from a person aged 18 to 70 in good health.

The chain's CDR3 is CASSSDRGGTEAFF. CDR3 DNA, as far as it was read: TGTGCCAGCAGTTCCGACAGGGGGGGCACTGAA. The J gene is TRBJ1-1, the V gene TRBV6-2 or TRBV6-3; 9 bases are shared with TRBD1. The CDR3 end falls 3 residues outside the read, so it is completed with the germline J gene. There are 14 residues in the CDR3. J was trimmed by 4 bases and V by 4 bases; bases with no gene match: 4. The germline gives CDR1 MNHEY, CDR2 SVGEGT.